This T cell receptor (beta chain) was captured by sequencing in a study of control samples from healthy donors and cancer patients. Trimming stripped 9 bases from V and 5 bases from J, with 17 bases between. Per germline, CDR1 MDHEN and CDR2 SYDVKM. This CDR3 region has 15 residues. Libraries were prepared by immunoSEQ multiplex PCR; TCRdb keeps only in-frame clonotypes and omits some of them. This sample yields tens of thousands of clones, of which around 94% are seen a single time; 3.5% to 4% belongs to the top ten. Sample: blood. The chain couples TRBV28 to TRBJ1-6, with a tentative D call TRBD1 (5 bases). The TCR originated in a man aged 30-40 years in good health. The CDR3 reads CASRGGFTNNSPLHF. CDR3 DNA: TGTGCCAGTCGTGGGGGGTTTACTAATAATTCACCCCTCCACTTT.